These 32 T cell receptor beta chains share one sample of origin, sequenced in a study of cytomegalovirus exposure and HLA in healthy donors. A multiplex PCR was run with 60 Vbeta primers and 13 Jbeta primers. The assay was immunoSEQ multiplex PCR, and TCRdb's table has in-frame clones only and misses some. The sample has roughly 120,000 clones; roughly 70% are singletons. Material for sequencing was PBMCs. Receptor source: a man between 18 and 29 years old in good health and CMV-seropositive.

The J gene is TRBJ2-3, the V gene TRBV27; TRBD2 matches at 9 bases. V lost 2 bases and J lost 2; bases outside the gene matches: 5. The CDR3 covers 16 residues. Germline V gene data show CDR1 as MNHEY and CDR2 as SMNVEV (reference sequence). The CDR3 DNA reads TGTGCCAGCAGTTTAAGCGGGGGGCCAACCACAGATACGCAGTATTTT. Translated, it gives CASSLSGGPTTDTQYF.

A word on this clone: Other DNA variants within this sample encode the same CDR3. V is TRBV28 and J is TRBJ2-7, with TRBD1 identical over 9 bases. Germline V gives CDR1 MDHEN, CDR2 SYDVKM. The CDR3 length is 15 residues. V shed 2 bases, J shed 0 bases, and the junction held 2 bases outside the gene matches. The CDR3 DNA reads TGTGCCAGCAGTTTAGGGACAGGGAGCTCCTACGAGCAGTACGTC. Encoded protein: CASSLGTGSSYEQYV.

The CDR3 sequence: CASSVGLNSGNTIYF. The CDR3 coding sequence is TGTGCCAGCAGCGTAGGGCTGAACTCTGGAAACACCATATATTTT. The chain links TRBV9 to TRBJ1-3; D gene unclear. The CDR3 loop spans 15 amino acids. The V end lost 0 bases, the J end lost 0 bases, and 7 bases lay between the germline ends. Germline V gene lookup returns CDR1 SGDLS and CDR2 YYNGEE. Variable domain in full (rest from reference TRBV9 and TRBJ1-3): DSGVTQTPKHLITATGQRVTLRCSPRSGDLSVYWYQQSLDQGLQFLIQYYNGEERAKGNILERFSAQQFPDLHSELNLSSLELGDSALYFCASSVGLNSGNTIYFGEGSWLTVV.

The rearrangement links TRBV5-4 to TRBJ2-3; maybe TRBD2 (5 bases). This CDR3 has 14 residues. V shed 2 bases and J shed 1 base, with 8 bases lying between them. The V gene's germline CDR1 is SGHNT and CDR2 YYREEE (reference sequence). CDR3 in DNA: TGTGCCAGCAGCTTAGCGCGGGGCACAGATACGCAGTATTTT. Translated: CASSLARGTDTQYF. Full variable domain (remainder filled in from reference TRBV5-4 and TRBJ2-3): ETGVTQSPTHLIKTRGQQVTLRCSSQSGHNTVSWYQQALGQGPQFIFQYYREEENGRGNFPPRFSGLQFPNYSSELNVNALELDDSALYLCASSLARGTDTQYFGPGTRLTVL.

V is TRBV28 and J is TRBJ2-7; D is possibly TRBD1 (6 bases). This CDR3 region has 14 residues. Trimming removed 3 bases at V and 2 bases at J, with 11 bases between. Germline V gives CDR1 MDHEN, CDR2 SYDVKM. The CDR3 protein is CASSLDGQPYEQYV. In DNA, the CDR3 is TGTGCCAGCAGTTTGGATGGACAGCCCTACGAGCAGTACGTC.

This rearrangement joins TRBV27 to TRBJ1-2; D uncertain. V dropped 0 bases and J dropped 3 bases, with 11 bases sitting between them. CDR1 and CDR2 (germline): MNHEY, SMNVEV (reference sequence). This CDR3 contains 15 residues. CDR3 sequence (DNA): TGTGCCAGCAGTTTATCTCTCCCGGGGTACTATGGCTACACCTTC. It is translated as CASSLSLPGYYGYTF.

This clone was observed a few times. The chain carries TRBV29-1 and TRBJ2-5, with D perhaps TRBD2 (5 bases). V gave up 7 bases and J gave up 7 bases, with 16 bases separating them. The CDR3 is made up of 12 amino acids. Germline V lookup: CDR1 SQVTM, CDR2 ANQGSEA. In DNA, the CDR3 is TGCAGCGCCTATGCCTCGGGGAGGACCCAGTACTTC. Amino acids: CSAYASGRTQYF.

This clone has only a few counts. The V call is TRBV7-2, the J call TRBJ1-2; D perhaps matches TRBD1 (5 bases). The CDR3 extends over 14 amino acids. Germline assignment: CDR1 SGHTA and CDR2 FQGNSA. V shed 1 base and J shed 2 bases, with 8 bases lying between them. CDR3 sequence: CASSLGTQNYGYTF. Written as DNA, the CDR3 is TGTGCCAGCAGCTTAGGGACACAAAACTATGGCTACACCTTC.

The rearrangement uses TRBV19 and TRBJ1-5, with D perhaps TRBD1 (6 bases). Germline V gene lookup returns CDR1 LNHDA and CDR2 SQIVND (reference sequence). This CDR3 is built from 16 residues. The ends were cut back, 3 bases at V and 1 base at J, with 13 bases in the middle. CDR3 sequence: CASSIPGVVSNQPQHF. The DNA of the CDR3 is TGTGCCAGTAGTATCCCAGGGGTGGTGAGCAATCAGCCCCAGCATTTT. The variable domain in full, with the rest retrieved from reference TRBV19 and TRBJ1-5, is DGGITQSPKYLFRKEGQNVTLSCEQNLNHDAMYWYRQDPGQGLRLIYYSQIVNDFQKGDIAEGYSVSREKKESFPLTVTSAQKNPTAFYLCASSIPGVVSNQPQHFGDGTRLSIL.

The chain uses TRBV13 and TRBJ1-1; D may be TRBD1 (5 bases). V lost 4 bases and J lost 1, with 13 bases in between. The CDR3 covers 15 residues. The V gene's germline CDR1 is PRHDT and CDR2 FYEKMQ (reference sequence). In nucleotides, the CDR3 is TGTGCCAGCAGCTACTCGGGGGGGTCGAACACTGAAGCTTTCTTT. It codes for CASSYSGGSNTEAFF.

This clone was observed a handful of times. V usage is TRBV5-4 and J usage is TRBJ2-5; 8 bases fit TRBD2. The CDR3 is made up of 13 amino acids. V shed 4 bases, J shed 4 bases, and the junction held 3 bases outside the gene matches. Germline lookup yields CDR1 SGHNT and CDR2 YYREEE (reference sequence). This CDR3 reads CASSRGGRETQYF. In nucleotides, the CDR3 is TGTGCCAGCAGCCGGGGGGGGAGAGAGACCCAGTACTTC.

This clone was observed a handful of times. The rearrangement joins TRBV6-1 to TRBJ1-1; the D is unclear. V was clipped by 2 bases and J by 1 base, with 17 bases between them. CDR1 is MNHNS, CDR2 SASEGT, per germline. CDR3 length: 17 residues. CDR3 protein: CASSEWGTREKNTEAFF. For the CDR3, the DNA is TGTGCCAGCAGTGAATGGGGAACTAGGGAGAAGAACACTGAAGCTTTCTTT.

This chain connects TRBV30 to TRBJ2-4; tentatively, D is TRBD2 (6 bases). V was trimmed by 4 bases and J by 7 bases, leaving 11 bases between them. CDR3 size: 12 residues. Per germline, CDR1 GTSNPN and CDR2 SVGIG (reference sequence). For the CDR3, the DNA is TGTGCCTGGACAAGCGGGTGGAACATTCAGTACTTC. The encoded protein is CAWTSGWNIQYF. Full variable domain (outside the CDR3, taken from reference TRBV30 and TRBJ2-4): SQTIHQWPATLVQPVGSPLSLECTVEGTSNPNLYWYRQAAGRGLQLLFYSVGIGQISSEVPQNLSASRPQDRQFILSSKKLLLSDSGFYLCAWTSGWNIQYFGAGTRLSVL.

The CDR3 reads CASSRTSGGAETQYF. CDR3 DNA: TGTGCCAGCTCACGGACTAGCGGGGGGGCCGAGACCCAGTACTTC. The chain recombines TRBV18 with TRBJ2-5; 15 bases are a match to TRBD2. Germline V gene sequence: CDR1 KGHSH, CDR2 LQKENI. The CDR3 extends over 15 amino acids. V was pared by 4 bases and J by 5 bases, with 2 bases of the junction left unmatched. The variable domain in full, completed from reference TRBV18 and TRBJ2-5, reads NAGVMQNPRHLVRRRGQEARLRCSPMKGHSHVYWYRQLPEEGLKFMVYLQKENIIDESGMPKERFSAEFPKEGPSILRIQQVVRGDSAAYFCASSRTSGGAETQYFGPGTRLLVL.

CDR3 bases: TGTGCCAGCAGCCACGGCCTTGGTCACAGACCAGTCTCTGGGGCCAACGTCCTGACTTTC. Amino acids: CASSHGLGHRPVSGANVLTF. The rearrangement joins TRBV14 to TRBJ2-6; D call uncertain. The germline gives CDR1 SGHDN, CDR2 FVKESK. V gave up 3 bases and J gave up 0 bases, with 21 bases separating them. The CDR3 spans 20 residues.

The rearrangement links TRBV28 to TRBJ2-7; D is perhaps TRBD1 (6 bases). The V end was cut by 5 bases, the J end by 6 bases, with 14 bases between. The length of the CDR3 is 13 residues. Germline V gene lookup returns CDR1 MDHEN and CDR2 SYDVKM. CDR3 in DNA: TGTGCCAGCAGTAGGCCCCAGGGGATCGAGCAGTACTTC. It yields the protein CASSRPQGIEQYF.

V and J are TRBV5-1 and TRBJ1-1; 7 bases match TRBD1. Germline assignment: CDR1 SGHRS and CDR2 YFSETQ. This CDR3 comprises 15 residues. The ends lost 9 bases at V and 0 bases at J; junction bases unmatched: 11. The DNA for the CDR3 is TGCGCCACCCAGGGGGTCCCAGGGATGAACACTGAAGCTTTCTTT. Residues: CATQGVPGMNTEAFF.

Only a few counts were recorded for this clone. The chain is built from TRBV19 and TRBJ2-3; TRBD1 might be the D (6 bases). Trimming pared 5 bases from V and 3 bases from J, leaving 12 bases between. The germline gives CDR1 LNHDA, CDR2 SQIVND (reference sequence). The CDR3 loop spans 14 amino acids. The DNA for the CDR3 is TGTGCCAGTAGTCAGGGGTTGGGGACAGATACGCAGTATTTT. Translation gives CASSQGLGTDTQYF.

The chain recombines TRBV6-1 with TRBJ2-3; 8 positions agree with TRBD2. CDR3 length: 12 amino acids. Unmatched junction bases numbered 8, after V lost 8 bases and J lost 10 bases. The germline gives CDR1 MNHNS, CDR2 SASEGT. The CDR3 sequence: CASGVRGEPQYF. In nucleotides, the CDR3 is TGTGCCAGCGGGGTGCGGGGGGAACCGCAGTATTTT.

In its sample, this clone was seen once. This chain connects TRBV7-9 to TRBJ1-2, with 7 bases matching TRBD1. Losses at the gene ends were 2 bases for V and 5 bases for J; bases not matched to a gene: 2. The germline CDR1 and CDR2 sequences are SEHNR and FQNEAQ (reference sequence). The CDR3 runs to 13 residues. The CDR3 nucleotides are TGTGCCAGCAGCTTAAGGGACAGATATGGCTACACCTTC. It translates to CASSLRDRYGYTF.

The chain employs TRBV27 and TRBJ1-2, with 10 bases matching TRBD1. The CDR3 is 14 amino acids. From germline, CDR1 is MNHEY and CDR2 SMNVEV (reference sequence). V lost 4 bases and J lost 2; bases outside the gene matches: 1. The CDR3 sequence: CASSWGQGNYGYTF. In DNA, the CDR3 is TGTGCCAGCAGTTGGGGACAGGGGAACTATGGCTACACCTTC.

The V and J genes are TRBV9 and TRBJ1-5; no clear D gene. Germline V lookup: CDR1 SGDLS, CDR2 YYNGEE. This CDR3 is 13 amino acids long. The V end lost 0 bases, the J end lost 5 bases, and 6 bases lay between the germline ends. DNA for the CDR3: TGTGCCAGCAGCGTAGTGGGAGATCAGCCCCAGCATTTT. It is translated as CASSVVGDQPQHF. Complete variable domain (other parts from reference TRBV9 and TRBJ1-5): DSGVTQTPKHLITATGQRVTLRCSPRSGDLSVYWYQQSLDQGLQFLIQYYNGEERAKGNILERFSAQQFPDLHSELNLSSLELGDSALYFCASSVVGDQPQHFGDGTRLSIL.

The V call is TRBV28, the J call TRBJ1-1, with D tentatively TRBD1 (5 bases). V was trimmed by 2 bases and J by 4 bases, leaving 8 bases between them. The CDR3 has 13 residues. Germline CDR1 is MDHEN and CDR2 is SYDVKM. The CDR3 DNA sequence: TGTGCCAGCAGTTTAGGGGCCAGCACTGAAGCTTTCTTT. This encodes CASSLGASTEAFF.

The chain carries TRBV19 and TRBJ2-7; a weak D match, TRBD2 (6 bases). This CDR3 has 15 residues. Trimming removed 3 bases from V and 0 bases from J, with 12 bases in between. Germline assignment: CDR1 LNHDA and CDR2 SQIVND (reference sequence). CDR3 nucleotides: TGTGCCAGTAGTATCCGGGCGGGGAGCTCCTACGAGCAGTACTTC. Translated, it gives CASSIRAGSSYEQYF.

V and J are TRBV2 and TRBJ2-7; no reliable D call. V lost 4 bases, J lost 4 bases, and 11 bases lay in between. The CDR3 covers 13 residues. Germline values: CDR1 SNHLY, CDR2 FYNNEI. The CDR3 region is CASSVFLGYEQYF. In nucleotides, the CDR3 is TGTGCCAGCAGTGTCTTCCTAGGTTACGAGCAGTACTTC.

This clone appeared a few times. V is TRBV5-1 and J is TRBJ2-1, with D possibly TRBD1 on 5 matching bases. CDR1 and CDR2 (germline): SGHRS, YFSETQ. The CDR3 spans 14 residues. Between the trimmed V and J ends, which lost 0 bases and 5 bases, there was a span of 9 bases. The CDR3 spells CASSLGRADNEQFF. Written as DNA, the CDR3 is TGCGCCAGCAGCTTGGGCAGGGCTGACAATGAGCAGTTCTTC.

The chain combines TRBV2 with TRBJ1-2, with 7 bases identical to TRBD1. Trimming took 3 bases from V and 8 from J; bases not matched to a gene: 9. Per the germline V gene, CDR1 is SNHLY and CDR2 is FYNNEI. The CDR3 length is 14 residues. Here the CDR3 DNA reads TGTGCCAGCAGTGATTGGCAGGGGGTAGGAGGCTACACCTTC. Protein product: CASSDWQGVGGYTF.

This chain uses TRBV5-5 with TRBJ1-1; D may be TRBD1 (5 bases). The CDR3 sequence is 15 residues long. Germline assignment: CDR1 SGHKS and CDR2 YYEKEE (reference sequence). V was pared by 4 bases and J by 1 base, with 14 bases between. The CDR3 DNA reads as TGTGCCAGCAGCCTCACCGGCAGGGAGAACACTGAAGCTTTCTTT. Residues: CASSLTGRENTEAFF.

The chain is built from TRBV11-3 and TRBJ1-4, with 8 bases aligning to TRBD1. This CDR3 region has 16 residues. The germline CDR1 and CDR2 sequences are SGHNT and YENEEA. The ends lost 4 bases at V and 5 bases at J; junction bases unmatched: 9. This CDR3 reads CASSSMSDRENEKLFF. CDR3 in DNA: TGTGCCAGCAGCTCAATGTCGGACAGGGAGAATGAAAAACTGTTTTTT.

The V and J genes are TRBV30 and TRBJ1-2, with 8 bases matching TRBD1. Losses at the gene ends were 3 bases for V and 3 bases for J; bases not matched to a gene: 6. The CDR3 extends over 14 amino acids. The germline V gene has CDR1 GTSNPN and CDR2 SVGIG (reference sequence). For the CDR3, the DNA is TGTGCCTGGAGGGGACAGGTTTATTACTATGGCTACACCTTC. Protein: CAWRGQVYYYGYTF.

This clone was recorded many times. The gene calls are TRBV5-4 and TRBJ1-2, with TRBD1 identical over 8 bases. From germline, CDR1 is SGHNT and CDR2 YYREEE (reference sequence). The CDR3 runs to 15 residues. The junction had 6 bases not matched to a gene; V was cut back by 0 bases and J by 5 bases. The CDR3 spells CASSLGGQAEYGYTF. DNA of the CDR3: TGTGCCAGCAGCTTGGGGGGACAGGCGGAATATGGCTACACCTTC.

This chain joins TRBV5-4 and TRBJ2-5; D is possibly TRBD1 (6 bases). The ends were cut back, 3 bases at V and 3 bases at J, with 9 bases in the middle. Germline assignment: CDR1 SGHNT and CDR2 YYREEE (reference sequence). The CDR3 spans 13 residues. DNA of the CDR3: TGTGCCAGCAGCTACGACAGGAAAGAGACCCAGTACTTC. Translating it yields CASSYDRKETQYF.